The 30 T cell receptor beta chains given below trace back to one sample, sequenced in a study of regulatory dendritic cells for organ transplantation. Sequenced by immunoSEQ multiplex PCR; TCRdb stores in-frame clones only, minus some. This sample has 20,000 to 25,000 clones; about 70% occur once, and the top ten carry 0.7% to 1%. Material: memory CD4+ T cells from blood. The sample's subset: CD45RO+ memory T cells. The receptors derive from a human donor in good health.

The CDR3 DNA follows: TGTGCCAGCAGCATCGGACAGGGGGCAGATACGCAGTATTTT. Translated: CASSIGQGADTQYF. The chain links TRBV11-3 to TRBJ2-3, with 10 bases identical to TRBD1. Germline V gene sequence: CDR1 SGHNT, CDR2 YENEEA. The ends lost 5 bases at V and 4 bases at J; junction bases unmatched: 3. The CDR3 covers 14 residues.

The chain links TRBV15 to TRBJ1-5; D might be TRBD1 (6 bases). V lost 0 bases and J lost 6, with 12 bases in between. Germline loops: CDR1 LNHNV, CDR2 YYDKDF (reference sequence). The CDR3 totals 15 residues. CDR3 sequence: CATSRDWGRGQPQHF. DNA of the CDR3: TGTGCCACCAGCAGAGATTGGGGGCGCGGTCAGCCCCAGCATTTT.

This chain joins TRBV2 and TRBJ1-1, with D hard to call. V shed 7 bases and J shed 3 bases, with 12 bases lying between them. CDR3 size: 13 residues. CDR1 is SNHLY, CDR2 FYNNEI, per germline. The CDR3 bases are TGTGCCAGCACAACACGCCGGGACACTGAAGCTTTCTTT. This gives the protein CASTTRRDTEAFF.

The chain has TRBV11-2 and TRBJ2-1; D is possibly TRBD1 (5 bases). Between the trimmed V and J ends, which lost 4 bases and 4 bases, there was a span of 8 bases. This CDR3 has 13 amino acids. Germline CDR1 SGHAT, CDR2 FQNNGV. The CDR3 nucleotides read TGTGCCAGCAGCTGGCAGGGTTACAATGAGCAGTTCTTC. It codes for CASSWQGYNEQFF.

This clone has a single count. This chain links TRBV5-4 with TRBJ2-1, with D uncertain. The germline V and J ends were trimmed by 4 bases and 5 bases, with 13 bases remaining between them. The CDR3 has 14 residues. Germline V CDR1 and CDR2: SGHNT, YYREEE (reference sequence). CDR3 nucleotides: TGTGCCAGCAGCCTGGACCTAGGTAACAATGAGCAGTTCTTC. Its protein is CASSLDLGNNEQFF.

The chain carries TRBV5-6 and TRBJ2-5, with D hard to call. Germline V gives CDR1 SGHDT, CDR2 YYEEEE. V was clipped by 3 bases and J by 2 bases, with 8 bases between them. The CDR3 covers 13 residues. CDR3 region: CASSSYVQETQYF. The CDR3, as DNA: TGTGCCAGCAGCTCCTATGTACAAGAGACCCAGTACTTC.

This clone was counted a few times. The CDR3 loop is CASSRPTGVAFF. The CDR3 DNA is TGTGCCAGCAGCCGACCAACAGGGGTGGCTTTCTTT. This chain joins TRBV5-6 and TRBJ1-1, with 7 bases lining up with TRBD1. In germline, CDR1 is SGHDT, CDR2 YYEEEE. There are 12 residues in the CDR3. V dropped 4 bases and J dropped 11; count of bases not matched to a gene: 8.

V and J are TRBV9 and TRBJ2-3; TRBD2 is a possible D gene (7 bases). V was pared by 4 bases and J by 5 bases, with 14 bases between. CDR1 SGDLS and CDR2 YYNGEE come from the germline V gene. The CDR3 totals 14 residues. For the CDR3, the DNA is TGTGCCAGCAGCACAAAGGGAGGGGGAGATACGCAGTATTTT. Protein sequence: CASSTKGGGDTQYF.

J is TRBJ1-6 and V is TRBV2; D not resolved. Per the germline V gene, CDR1 is SNHLY and CDR2 is FYNNEI. Between the trimmed V and J ends, which lost 4 bases and 2 bases, there was a span of 3 bases. This CDR3 comprises 13 residues. The CDR3 nucleotides are TGTGCCAGCAGTGCAGCCTATAATTCACCCCTCCACTTT. Amino acid sequence: CASSAAYNSPLHF. The entire variable domain, with the rest obtained from reference TRBV2 and TRBJ1-6, is as follows: EPEVTQTPSHQVTQMGQEVILRCVPISNHLYFYWYRQILGQKVEFLVSFYNNEISEKSEIFDDQFSVERPDGSNFTLKIRSTKLEDSAMYFCASSAAYNSPLHFGNGTRLTVT.

The CDR3 nucleotides read TGTGCCAGCAGCTTTTCTCAGCGGCGCACAGATACGCAGTATTTT. Protein sequence: CASSFSQRRTDTQYF. The V call is TRBV5-4, the J call TRBJ2-3, with D perhaps TRBD2 (5 bases). Trimming shortened V by 2 bases and J by 1 base, and 11 bases separated the two germline ends. CDR3 length: 15 residues. In germline, CDR1 is SGHNT, CDR2 YYREEE (reference sequence).

The chain carries TRBV10-3 and TRBJ2-3, with a possible D match to TRBD1 (5 bases). This CDR3 spans 15 amino acids. Germline V gene data show CDR1 as ENHRY and CDR2 as SYGVKD. V was clipped by 2 bases and J by 2 bases, with 11 bases between them. The CDR3 bases are TGTGCCATCAGTGAGAAAGGGGCCCTCACAGATACGCAGTATTTT. Translated: CAISEKGALTDTQYF.

The gene calls are TRBV23-1 and TRBJ2-1; weak D call: TRBD1 (6 bases). TRBV23-1 is noted as an ORF with a role that remains uncertain. Trimming cost V 4 bases and J 3 bases, with 16 bases left between them. The CDR3 runs 16 residues. The CDR3 region has the DNA TGCGCCAGCAGTCTGGAGACAGGTGGTTGCTACAATGAGCAGTTCTTC. Protein product: CASSLETGGCYNEQFF.

The CDR3 loop reads CASSPQGVRQPQHF. CDR3 DNA sequence: TGTGCCAGCAGTCCGCAGGGGGTTAGGCAGCCCCAGCATTTT. This rearrangement joins TRBV27 to TRBJ1-5, with 7 bases lining up with TRBD1. CDR1 and CDR2 from the germline V gene are MNHEY and SMNVEV (reference sequence). V was pared by 5 bases and J by 7 bases, with 8 bases of the junction left unmatched. The CDR3 runs to 14 residues.

The CDR3 DNA reads as TGCGCCAGCAGCCCATTGAGGCGGGAGAATACGCAGTATTTT. Its translation: CASSPLRRENTQYF. This chain links TRBV4-1 with TRBJ2-3, with 7 bases matching TRBD2. Germline CDR1 reads MGHRA; CDR2 reads YSYEKL. The CDR3 contains 14 residues. Trimming cost V 4 bases and J 7 bases; bases outside gene matches: 8.

The V call is TRBV5-1, the J call TRBJ2-3; perhaps TRBD2 as D (5 bases). V was clipped by 0 bases and J by 1 base, with 12 bases between them. From germline, CDR1 is SGHRS and CDR2 YFSETQ. The CDR3 is made up of 16 amino acids. In nucleotides, the CDR3 is TGCGCCAGCAGCTTGGATGAGGGTGGTGGCACAGATACGCAGTATTTT. Encoded protein: CASSLDEGGGTDTQYF.

V usage is TRBV12-5 and J usage is TRBJ1-2; D is possibly TRBD1 (5 bases). CDR1 is LGHNT and CDR2 is FRNRAP in the germline V gene. Trimming stripped 5 bases from V and 7 bases from J, with 17 bases between. The CDR3 covers 14 residues. CDR3 sequence reads: CASGGWEGRSGYTF. CDR3 nucleotide sequence: TGTGCTAGTGGTGGGTGGGAGGGGAGGAGTGGCTACACCTTC.

The chain uses TRBV7-2 and TRBJ1-5, with 8 positions matching TRBD1. The CDR3 runs 14 residues. Germline lookup yields CDR1 SGHTA and CDR2 FQGNSA. J lost 4 bases, V lost 6 bases, and 5 bases had no gene match. Written as DNA, the CDR3 is TGTGCCAGCAGTTACCAGGGGGCAAATCAGCCCCAGCATTTT. It codes for CASSYQGANQPQHF.

This clone appeared once. CDR3 DNA: TGTGCCATCAGTGAGTCATTACAGTTATATAATGAAAAACTGTTTTTT. It specifies CAISESLQLYNEKLFF. The gene calls are TRBV10-3 and TRBJ1-4; D is undetermined. The V end lost 0 bases, the J end lost 4 bases, and 12 bases lay between the germline ends. Germline assignment: CDR1 ENHRY and CDR2 SYGVKD. CDR3 size: 16 residues.

The chain combines TRBV6-1 with TRBJ1-1; no reliable D call. Germline CDR1 reads MNHNS; CDR2 reads SASEGT. Trimming removed 2 bases at V and 3 bases at J, with 10 bases between. This CDR3 region has 14 residues. The CDR3 protein is CASSEPGMDTEAFF. CDR3 bases: TGTGCCAGCAGTGAACCAGGTATGGACACTGAAGCTTTCTTT.

This clone was observed a handful of times. The J gene is TRBJ1-1, the V gene TRBV19; no reliable D call. V was cut by 4 bases and J by 6 bases, with 12 bases left in between. CDR1 and CDR2 from the germline V gene are LNHDA and SQIVND (reference sequence). The CDR3 has 13 amino acids. The CDR3 nucleotides read TGTGCCAGTAGTAGCGAGGCGCGAGCTGAAGCTTTCTTT. Amino acid sequence: CASSSEARAEAFF. The full variable domain, with the rest looked up from reference TRBV19 and TRBJ1-1, is DGGITQSPKYLFRKEGQNVTLSCEQNLNHDAMYWYRQDPGQGLRLIYYSQIVNDFQKGDIAEGYSVSREKKESFPLTVTSAQKNPTAFYLCASSSEARAEAFFGQGTRLTVV.

The V gene is TRBV5-8, the J gene TRBJ2-1; D unresolved. The V gene lost 0 bases and the J gene lost 4 bases, with 5 bases spanning the gap. The CDR3 extends over 13 amino acids. Germline loops: CDR1 SGHTS, CDR2 YDEGEE. The DNA for the CDR3 is TGTGCCAGCAGCTTGGCACGGTACAATGAGCAGTTCTTC. The encoded protein is CASSLARYNEQFF.

This clone has just a few counts. The rearrangement joins TRBV19 to TRBJ2-3, with TRBD2 matching 15 bases. V lost 5 bases, J lost 2 bases, and 14 bases stayed unmatched. From germline, CDR1 is LNHDA and CDR2 SQIVND (reference sequence). This CDR3 spans 20 amino acids. CDR3 coding DNA: TGTGCCAGTAGTGCAATTGGACTAGCGGGGGGGCTCGGTAACACAGATACGCAGTATTTT. This sequence encodes CASSAIGLAGGLGNTDTQYF.

The chain combines TRBV29-1 with TRBJ2-3, with 9 bases that match TRBD2. V shed 5 bases, J shed 2 bases, and the junction held 8 bases outside the gene matches. This CDR3 comprises 15 residues. The germline gives CDR1 SQVTM, CDR2 ANQGSEA. The CDR3 sequence is CSVKRSGGLTDTQYF. As DNA, the CDR3 is TGCAGCGTTAAGAGGAGCGGGGGGCTCACAGATACGCAGTATTTT.

This clone was counted only a few times. The V gene is TRBV10-3, the J gene TRBJ1-1, with TRBD1 identical over 7 bases. The junction had 5 bases not matched to a gene; V was cut back by 7 bases and J by 0 bases. CDR3 length equals 14 residues. Looked up from germline, CDR1 is ENHRY and CDR2 is SYGVKD. CDR3 in DNA: TGTGCCATCACCAGACAGGGTATGAACACTGAAGCTTTCTTT. Its translation: CAITRQGMNTEAFF.

The V call is TRBV5-8, the J call TRBJ2-1; maybe TRBD2 (5 bases). Germline V gene sequence: CDR1 SGHTS, CDR2 YDEGEE. This CDR3 is built from 14 residues. V dropped 0 bases and J dropped 4 bases, with 8 bases sitting between them. CDR3 in DNA: TGTGCCAGCAGCTTGGCTCGGAGGTACAATGAGCAGTTCTTC. Translating gives CASSLARRYNEQFF. The full variable domain, in which reference TRBV5-8 and TRBJ2-1 provide the parts outside the CDR3, is EAGVTQSPTHLIKTRGQQATLRCSPISGHTSVYWYQQALGLGLQFLLWYDEGEERNRGNFPPRFSGRQFPNYSSELNVNALELEDSALYLCASSLARRYNEQFFGPGTRLTVL.

The rearrangement uses TRBV19 and TRBJ2-5; D may be TRBD1 (5 bases). Germline assignment: CDR1 LNHDA and CDR2 SQIVND (reference sequence). The V and J ends lost 5 bases and 1 base respectively, with 8 bases between them. The CDR3 loop spans 13 amino acids. The CDR3 region has the DNA TGTGCCAGTAGTGACAGACCCCAAGAGACCCAGTACTTC. Translated: CASSDRPQETQYF.

J is TRBJ2-2 and V is TRBV18; weak D call: TRBD2 (5 bases). The CDR3 consists of 15 residues. V dropped 3 bases and J dropped 4 bases, with 12 bases sitting between them. Germline CDR1 KGHSH, CDR2 LQKENI. The CDR3 here is CASSPGIEGTGELFF. Written as DNA, the CDR3 is TGTGCCAGCTCACCCGGGATCGAAGGCACCGGGGAGCTGTTTTTT. Together with reference TRBV18 and TRBJ2-2, the CDR3 gives the full variable domain: NAGVMQNPRHLVRRRGQEARLRCSPMKGHSHVYWYRQLPEEGLKFMVYLQKENIIDESGMPKERFSAEFPKEGPSILRIQQVVRGDSAAYFCASSPGIEGTGELFFGEGSRLTVL.

V gene TRBV5-1 combines with J gene TRBJ1-3; 11 bases are a match to TRBD1. After removal of 4 bases from V and 8 bases from J, the junction contained 5 bases not matched to a gene. CDR3 length: 14 amino acids. Germline V CDR1 and CDR2: SGHRS, YFSETQ. DNA for the CDR3: TGCGCCAGCAGCCCCCAGGGACAGGGGGACACCATATATTTT. Its protein is CASSPQGQGDTIYF.

The rearrangement joins TRBV27 to TRBJ2-1; D might be TRBD2 (5 bases). This CDR3 has 13 residues. Germline V gene data show CDR1 as MNHEY and CDR2 as SMNVEV (reference sequence). Trimming shortened V by 6 bases and J by 9 bases, and 15 bases separated the two germline ends. CDR3 sequence: CASRSLFSAEQFF. The CDR3 bases are TGTGCCAGCAGGTCTCTTTTTAGCGCTGAGCAGTTCTTC.

The rearrangement links TRBV5-4 to TRBJ2-3; 8 bases are shared with TRBD1. The V segment lost 10 bases and the J segment 4 bases; nucleotides outside the gene matches: 23. There are 18 residues in the CDR3. CDR1 and CDR2 from the germline V gene are SGHNT and YYREEE (reference sequence). The DNA of the CDR3 is TGTGCCCCCGGGGCCAAGTTGACAGGGGACCAACTCGCAGATACGCAGTATTTT. Its protein product is CAPGAKLTGDQLADTQYF.